Listed below are T cell receptor beta chains from one sample, sequenced in a study of cytomegalovirus exposure and HLA in healthy donors. Assay used: immunoSEQ multiplex PCR; TCRdb lists only in-frame clones, some missing. The table records over 150,000 clones, 80% to 90% of them present only once. The sample comprised PBMCs. The source of these receptors is a man between 18 and 29 years old in good health and CMV-seropositive. The CDR3 runs from the conserved cysteine through the conserved F or W. D genes are given only for firm matches. The size entry is marked missing in some rows and otherwise reads once, few, many or a size class.

CDR3nt	CDR3aa	abundance	v_gene	j_gene	d_gene
TGTGCCACCTCTGACAGGGTCGGGCAGCCCCAGCATTTT	CATSDRVGQPQHF	.	TRBV2	TRBJ1-5	TRBD1
TGTGCCAGCAGCCCTTACAGGGTTCCCCCCACCCACACCACCAACTATGGCTACACCTTC	CASSPYRVPPTHTTNYGYTF	.	TRBV7-8	TRBJ1-2	.
TGCGCCAGCAGCCAAGATGGAGAGGCAGCCCCTGTGGGTGACAATGAGCAGTTCTTC	CASSQDGEAAPVGDNEQFF	.	TRBV4-3	TRBJ2-1	.
TGTGCCACCAGCAGGGGGGCGGGTACTGGGGCCAACGTCCTGACTTTC	CATSRGAGTGANVLTF	.	TRBV15	TRBJ2-6	.
TGTGCCAGCAGTCTATCTGGAGGGATGACCTACAATGAGCAGTTCTTC	CASSLSGGMTYNEQFF	.	TRBV28	TRBJ2-1	.
TGTGCCAGCAGTGACCCCACCGAGGACAGGGCACTGAATGAGCAGTTCTTC	CASSDPTEDRALNEQFF	.	TRBV25-1	TRBJ2-1	TRBD1
TGTGCCAGTAGTAAATTCGGCGGGAGGGCCTCAAACACCGGGGAGCTGTTTTTT	CASSKFGGRASNTGELFF	.	TRBV19	TRBJ2-2	TRBD2
TGTGCCAGCAGCCCCCGCCCAGGGTCCTTGCGAAACACCATATATTTT	CASSPRPGSLRNTIYF	.	TRBV27	TRBJ1-3	.
TGCGCCAGCAGCCAATCTGACGGGGGGATAGATACGCAGTATTTT	CASSQSDGGIDTQYF	.	TRBV4-1	TRBJ2-3	TRBD2
TGTGCCAGCAGCCTTCAAACGGGGAAGGGAATCGAGCAGTACTTC	CASSLQTGKGIEQYF	.	TRBV7-9	TRBJ2-7	.
TGCGCCAGCAGCTTGGCCACCCTTAGCGGATCCACAGATACGCAGTATTTT	CASSLATLSGSTDTQYF	.	TRBV5-1	TRBJ2-3	.
TGTGCCATCAGCTCGATAGCGGGTCGCAACAATGAGCAGTTCTTC	CAISSIAGRNNEQFF	.	TRBV10-3	TRBJ2-1	TRBD2
TGTGCCAGCAGCTTAAACGCAGGGTCCTACGAGCAGTACTTC	CASSLNAGSYEQYF	.	TRBV11-2	TRBJ2-7	.
TGTGCCAGCAGCACGGATGTACGGGACACCCAAGAGACCCAGTACTTC	CASSTDVRDTQETQYF	.	TRBV13	TRBJ2-5	.
TGCGCCAGCAGCTTGGAAGGGCGGGCAGGGGGCGCGAATGGCTACACCTTC	CASSLEGRAGGANGYTF	.	TRBV5-1	TRBJ1-2	TRBD1
TGCGCCAGCGCCCGAGGGGGGAACACCGGGGAGCTGTTTTTT	CASARGGNTGELFF	.	TRBV5-1	TRBJ2-2	.
TGTGCCAGCAGCCCCCCTCCCCCCTACAATGAGCAGTTCTTC	CASSPPPPYNEQFF	.	TRBV9	TRBJ2-1	.
TGTGCCACCAGCCAGGGGTGGGCTAGCAATCAGCCCCAGCATTTT	CATSQGWASNQPQHF	.	TRBV15	TRBJ1-5	.
TGCGCCAGCAGCCAAGATAGGTCAGGGGGCCTTAGCTCCTACGAGCAGTACTTC	CASSQDRSGGLSSYEQYF	.	TRBV4-1	TRBJ2-7	TRBD1
TGTGCCAGCAGTTCCGCCTACGAGCAGTACTTC	CASSSAYEQYF	medium-sized	TRBV6-5	TRBJ2-7	.
TGCAGCGTGATCCCCAGGGGAACGGCTAATGAAAAACTGTTTTTT	CSVIPRGTANEKLFF	.	TRBV29-1	TRBJ1-4	.
TGCGCCAGCAGCCGCACACCGGGACTAGGATATGCAGACGAGCAGTACTTC	CASSRTPGLGYADEQYF	.	TRBV4-3	TRBJ2-7	TRBD2
TGTGCCAGCTCACCCGGTGCAGGGGCTAACTATGGCTACACCTTC	CASSPGAGANYGYTF	.	TRBV18	TRBJ1-2	.
TGTGCCGCTCAGCGGGAAGGGGTGTCAAACACTGAAGCTTTCTTT	CAAQREGVSNTEAFF	once	TRBV6-5	TRBJ1-1	.
TGCGCCAGCAGCCAGGTAAACAGGGGGCGAAACAATCAGCCCCAGCATTTT	CASSQVNRGRNNQPQHF	.	TRBV4-1	TRBJ1-5	TRBD1
TGTGCCAGCAGCCCGGGGGGTAGCGAGACCCAGTACTTC	CASSPGGSETQYF	.	TRBV11-2	TRBJ2-5	TRBD2
TGTGCCAGCAGCTTCGGACAGGGTAGCTCTGGGGCCAACGTCCTGACTTTC	CASSFGQGSSGANVLTF	.	TRBV5-8	TRBJ2-6	TRBD1
TGTGCCAGCAGCTTGAGAACTAGCGGGATCAATGAGCAGTTCTTC	CASSLRTSGINEQFF	.	TRBV7-9	TRBJ2-1	TRBD2
TGTGCCAGCTCACCCGACAGGGTTGTAAACTATGGCTACACCTTC	CASSPDRVVNYGYTF	.	TRBV18	TRBJ1-2	TRBD1
TGTGCCAGCAGTTCCGGGGTGACGGCCAACGTCCTGACTTTC	CASSSGVTANVLTF	.	TRBV28	TRBJ2-6	.
TGTGCCAGCAGCTTGGAACTTGGGACAGGACCTGCGGGCTACACCTTC	CASSLELGTGPAGYTF	.	TRBV5-5	TRBJ1-2	TRBD1
TGTGCCAGCAGTTACGGTGCTCCGGGGGGAAACATTCAGTACTTC	CASSYGAPGGNIQYF	.	TRBV6-5	TRBJ2-4	TRBD2
TGTGCCAGCAGTTTAACCGGGGAGCTGTTTTTT	CASSLTGELFF	.	TRBV6-6	TRBJ2-2	.
TGTGCCACCAGCAGCGCCGAACAGGGGAATGAGCAGTTCTTC	CATSSAEQGNEQFF	.	TRBV15	TRBJ2-1	TRBD1
TGTGCCAGCAGCCCGACAGGGATCAATGAAAAACTGTTTTTT	CASSPTGINEKLFF	.	TRBV5-6	TRBJ1-4	TRBD1
TGTGCCAGCAGCCAAGAAGGTGAAGGGCGCGGGTACAATGAGCAGTTCTTC	CASSQEGEGRGYNEQFF	.	TRBV4-2	TRBJ2-1	.
TGCGCCAGCAGCCAGAGTGAGGGATCCAAGAGGACCCAGTACTTC	CASSQSEGSKRTQYF	.	TRBV5-1	TRBJ2-5	.
TGTGCCAGTAGGCCAGCGGGGGGTCTCTACGAGCAGTACTTC	CASRPAGGLYEQYF	.	TRBV19	TRBJ2-7	TRBD2
TGTGCCAGCAGCTGGGGGACAGGGGGAAACACCATATATTTT	CASSWGTGGNTIYF	.	TRBV7-2	TRBJ1-3	TRBD1
TGTGCCAGCAGCGTAGCCGGGCAGGGTAAAAACATTCAGTACTTC	CASSVAGQGKNIQYF	.	TRBV9	TRBJ2-4	.
TGTGCCAGCAGCCCAGGGGTCGTAGCCTACAATGAGCAGTTCTTC	CASSPGVVAYNEQFF	.	TRBV7-6	TRBJ2-1	.
TGTGCCATCAGTGGGGGCGGGGGGCTCCAGCAGTACTTC	CAISGGGGLQQYF	.	TRBV10-3	TRBJ2-7	TRBD2
TGCGCCAGCAACCATCCACCTACAGGGGAAATAGGCGGCTACACCTTC	CASNHPPTGEIGGYTF	.	TRBV5-1	TRBJ1-2	TRBD1
TGCGCCAGCAGCCAAGATGAAGGACTGGATTTGGGCTACACCTTC	CASSQDEGLDLGYTF	.	TRBV4-3	TRBJ1-2	.
TGTGCCAGCAGCGCCCCTCGAGGGAACGAGCAGTACTTC	CASSAPRGNEQYF	.	TRBV9	TRBJ2-7	.
TGTGCCAGCAGTTACTCTCCCAGGGCCGGGGCCAACGTCCTGACTTTC	CASSYSPRAGANVLTF	.	TRBV6-6	TRBJ2-6	.
TGTGCCACCAGCAGAGTCCTAGCGGGGGGCCCTCAGTTCTTC	CATSRVLAGGPQFF	.	TRBV15	TRBJ2-1	TRBD2
TGTGCCAGCGCCCTTAGCGGGGAAGAGACCCAGTACTTC	CASALSGEETQYF	.	TRBV7-3	TRBJ2-5	TRBD2
TGTGCCTGCCGGGCTAGCGGGGGGGCGGTTGAGACCCAGTACTTC	CACRASGGAVETQYF	.	TRBV6-5	TRBJ2-5	TRBD2
TGTGCCAGCAGGGCGGACAGGGGGCCTTCACCCCTCCACTTT	CASRADRGPSPLHF	.	TRBV27	TRBJ1-6	TRBD1
TGTGCCTCGGGACAATCCTATGGCTACACCTTC	CASGQSYGYTF	few	TRBV19	TRBJ1-2	.
TGTGCCAGCAGCGACGCTACCAAAAACATTCAGTACTTC	CASSDATKNIQYF	once	TRBV9	TRBJ2-4	.